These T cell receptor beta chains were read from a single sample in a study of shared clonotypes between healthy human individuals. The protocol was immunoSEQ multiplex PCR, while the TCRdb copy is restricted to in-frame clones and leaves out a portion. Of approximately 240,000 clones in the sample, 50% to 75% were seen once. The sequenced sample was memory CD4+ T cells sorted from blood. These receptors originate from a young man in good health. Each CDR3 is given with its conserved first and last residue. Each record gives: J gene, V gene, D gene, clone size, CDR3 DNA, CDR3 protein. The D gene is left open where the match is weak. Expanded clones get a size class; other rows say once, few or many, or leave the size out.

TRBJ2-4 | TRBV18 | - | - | TGTGCCAGCTCACCACCGAGATCATATGGAGACATTCAGTACTTC | CASSPPRSYGDIQYF
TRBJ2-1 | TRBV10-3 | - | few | TGTGCCATCAGTGAGCTCCAGGGGATGGATGAGCAGTTCTTC | CAISELQGMDEQFF
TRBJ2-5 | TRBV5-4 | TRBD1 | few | TGTGCCAGCAGCTTAATATTCGGACAGGGTATAACCCAGTACTTC | CASSLIFGQGITQYF
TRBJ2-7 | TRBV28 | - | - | TGTGCCAGCAGTTTAGCCACAGGGCGGTACGAGCAGTACTTC | CASSLATGRYEQYF
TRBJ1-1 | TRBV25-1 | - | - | TGTGCCAGCAGTTCTCCAGGGACCTTGCTTGAAGCTTTCTTT | CASSSPGTLLEAFF
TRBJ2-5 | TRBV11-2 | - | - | TGTGCCAGCAGCTTACGCCAGCGGGCTGGGGAGACCCAGTACTTC | CASSLRQRAGETQYF
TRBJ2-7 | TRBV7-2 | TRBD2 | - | TGTGCCAGCAGCCGCTGGACTAGCTACGAGCAGTACTTC | CASSRWTSYEQYF
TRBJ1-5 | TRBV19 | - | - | TGTGCCAGTAGTGTACAAACCAATCAGCCCCAGCATTTT | CASSVQTNQPQHF
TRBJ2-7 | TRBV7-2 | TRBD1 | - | TGTGCCAGCAGCAGGCCGGGACAGTCCTACGAGCAGTACTTC | CASSRPGQSYEQYF
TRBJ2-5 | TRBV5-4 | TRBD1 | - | TGTGCCAGCAGCCTGGGACAGGGTTGGCGGGAGACCCAGTACTTC | CASSLGQGWRETQYF
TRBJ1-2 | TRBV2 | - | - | TGTGCCAGCTGTCGAGGGTTCGTCTATGGCTACACCTTC | CASCRGFVYGYTF
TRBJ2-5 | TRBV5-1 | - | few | TGCGCCAGCAGCCGTCCATCCGGAGAGGAGACCCAGTACTTC | CASSRPSGEETQYF
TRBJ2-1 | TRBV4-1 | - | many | TGCGCCAGCAGCCAAGGACTGCTAGGCAATGAGCAGTTCTTC | CASSQGLLGNEQFF
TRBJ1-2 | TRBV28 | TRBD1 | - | TGTGCCACCTCAGGGGGGTATTATGGCTACACCTTC | CATSGGYYGYTF
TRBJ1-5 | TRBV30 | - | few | TGTGCCTGGAGTGCTGGGGTCCATCAGCCCCAGCATTTT | CAWSAGVHQPQHF
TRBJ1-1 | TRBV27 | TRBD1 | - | TGTGCCAGTTACGGGACAGGGGGCAGGGCTTTCTTT | CASYGTGGRAFF
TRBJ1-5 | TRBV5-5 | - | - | TGTGCCAGCAGCCAGGGACCGGAGAATCAGCCCCAGCATTTT | CASSQGPENQPQHF
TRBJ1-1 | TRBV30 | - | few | TGTGCCTGGCACCCGCCGTGGAACACTGAAGCTTTCTTT | CAWHPPWNTEAFF
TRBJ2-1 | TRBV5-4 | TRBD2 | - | TGTGCCAGCAGCGTCCCTAGCGGGGCCTACAATGAGCAGTTCTTC | CASSVPSGAYNEQFF
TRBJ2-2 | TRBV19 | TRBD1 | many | TGTGCCAGTACCGACAGGGGGGCGTCCTCCGGGGAGCTGTTTTTT | CASTDRGASSGELFF
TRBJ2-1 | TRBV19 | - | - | TGTGCCAGTAGTATAGGGTCGTTCTACAATGAGCAGTTCTTC | CASSIGSFYNEQFF
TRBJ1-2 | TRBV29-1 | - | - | TGCAGCGTTGATTTGGGGGGGAAAGACTATGGCTACACCTTC | CSVDLGGKDYGYTF
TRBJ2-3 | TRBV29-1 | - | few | TGCAGCGTTATGGGTCACCTGGAGGGAGATACGCAGTATTTT | CSVMGHLEGDTQYF
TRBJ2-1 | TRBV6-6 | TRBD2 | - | TGTGCCAGCAGAAAGCAGCGGGAGGGCCAGAATGAGCAGTTCTTC | CASRKQREGQNEQFF
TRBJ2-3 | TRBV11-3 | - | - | TGTGCCAGCAGCCCGTATGGGAGCACAGATACGCAGTATTTT | CASSPYGSTDTQYF